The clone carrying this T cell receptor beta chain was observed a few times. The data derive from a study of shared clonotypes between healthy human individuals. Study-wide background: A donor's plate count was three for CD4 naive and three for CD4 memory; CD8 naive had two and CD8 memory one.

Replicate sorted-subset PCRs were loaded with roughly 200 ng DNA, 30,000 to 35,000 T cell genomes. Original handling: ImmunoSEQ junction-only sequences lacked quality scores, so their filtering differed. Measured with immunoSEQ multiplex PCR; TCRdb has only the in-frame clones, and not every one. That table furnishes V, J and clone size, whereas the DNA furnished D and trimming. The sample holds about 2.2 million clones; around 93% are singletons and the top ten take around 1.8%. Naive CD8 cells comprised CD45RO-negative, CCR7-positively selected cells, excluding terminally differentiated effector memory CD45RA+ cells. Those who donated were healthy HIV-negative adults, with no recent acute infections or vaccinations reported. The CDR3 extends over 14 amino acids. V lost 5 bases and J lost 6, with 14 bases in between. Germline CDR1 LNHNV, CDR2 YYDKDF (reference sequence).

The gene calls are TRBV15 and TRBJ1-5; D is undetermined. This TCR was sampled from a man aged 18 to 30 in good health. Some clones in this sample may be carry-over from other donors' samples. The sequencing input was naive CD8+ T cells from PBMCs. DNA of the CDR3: TGTGCCACCAGCGACACACGAGGGATTCAGCCCCAGCATTTT. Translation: CATSDTRGIQPQHF.